This T cell receptor beta chain is from a study of T cells after yellow fever vaccination. Study results and limitations: Weaker overall was a secondary response that nonetheless peaked faster, on day 5 versus 15. Booster samples showed a return of most primary-vaccination clones (roughly 96% CD4, over 70% CD8). Repertoires obtained by FACS sorting could include abundant clonotypes that entered as contaminants from the bulk population.

This CDR3 comprises 16 residues. Germline V gives CDR1 MNHEY, CDR2 SMNVEV (reference sequence). V lost 6 bases, J lost 4 bases, and 11 bases stayed unmatched. TCRdb re-called the 5' RACE reads through MiXCR, storing one row per CDR3 protein. This sample yields roughly 62,000 distinct CDR3 sequences, of which approximately 6.9% are seen a single time; under 45% belongs to the top ten. This clonotype has more than one count but fewer than ten. Its antigen is as yet unknown. The chain is built from TRBV27 and TRBJ2-1; the match to TRBD2 covers 8 bases. The receptor comes from a man aged 18 to 30 who received the YFV17D yellow fever vaccine. The sample here was CD8+ T cells sorted from PBMCs, taken on the day of the first yellow fever vaccination. CDR3 coding DNA: TGTGCCAGCAGCTACTCGGGGGGGCCGCGGTACAATGAGCAGTTCTTC. This sequence encodes CASSYSGGPRYNEQFF.